This TCR beta chain was observed in a study of cytomegalovirus exposure and HLA in healthy donors. Study observations and caveats: In a later analysis, TCR beta V- and J-gene trimming was associated with a missense DCLRE1C variant. The majority of CMV-associated TCR beta chains were reported as apparently HLA-restricted in a later analysis.

Turning to this clone: Its antigen is currently unknown.

Germline V lookup: CDR1 KGHSH, CDR2 LQKENI. CDR3 length equals 16 residues. V was clipped by 3 bases and J by 10 bases; unmatched bases: 11. With 60 Vbeta and 13 Jbeta primers, the PCR was carried out. The authors' processing: Later analysis identified 80 million to 90 million unique TCR beta chains, 8.5 million to 13 million shared. Sequenced by immunoSEQ multiplex PCR; TCRdb stores in-frame clones only, minus some. V and J calls and clone size are as listed in that table; D and trimming were resolved from the DNA. The data hold around 170,000 clones, with around 80% observed a single time. This sequence joins TRBV18 and TRBJ1-6, with 8 bases that match TRBD1. Material: PBMCs. The clonotype comes from a man aged 35 to 55 in good health and CMV-seropositive. In nucleotides, the CDR3 is TGTGCCAGCTCACCTACACGACAGGGGACGGGATCACCCCTCCACTTT. Encoded protein: CASSPTRQGTGSPLHF.